By its share, the clone carrying this T cell receptor (beta chain) is medium-sized (0.01 to 0.1%). Each CDR3 protein gets one entry after TCRdb re-called the reads with MiXCR. The data contain around 5,300 distinct CDR3 sequences, over 9% of them singletons. The V gene lost 7 bases and the J gene lost 7 bases, with 13 bases spanning the gap. The CDR3 extends over 13 amino acids. The germline gives CDR1 SNHLY, CDR2 FYNNEI. The sample consisted of CD4+ T cells from synovial fluid. The chain couples TRBV2 to TRBJ2-2; the D is unclear. This receptor was taken from a human donor with rheumatoid arthritis. The CDR3 protein is CASIPALYGELFF. The CDR3 coding sequence is TGTGCCAGCATCCCGGCGTTATACGGGGAGCTGTTTTTT.